The source of this T cell receptor (beta chain) is a study of T cell responses to AZD1222 COVID-19 vaccine. Germline V gene data show CDR1 as MRHNA and CDR2 as SNTAGT. CDR3 size: 14 residues. V lost 0 bases, J lost 5 bases, and 11 bases lay in between. As for this clone: Its antigen is unidentified.

The assay was immunoSEQ multiplex PCR, and TCRdb's table has in-frame clones only and misses some. The profile shows about 92,000 clones, approximately 91% of them singletons. Study-wide results and limits: Clonal diversity was possibly underestimated; the donors were predominantly white British and more often female. After the peak T cell response, and only then, were repertoires sampled. The study found Spike-specific TCR breadth and depth rose after two AZD1222 doses.

The chain couples TRBV6-4 to TRBJ2-7; D perhaps matches TRBD1 (6 bases). This sequence originates from an adult in good health. Source: peripheral blood, taken on day 0 of AZD1222 vaccination. CDR3 coding DNA: TGTGCCAGCAGTGACTCAGACCCAGGGGACGAGCAGTACTTC. Encoded protein: CASSDSDPGDEQYF.